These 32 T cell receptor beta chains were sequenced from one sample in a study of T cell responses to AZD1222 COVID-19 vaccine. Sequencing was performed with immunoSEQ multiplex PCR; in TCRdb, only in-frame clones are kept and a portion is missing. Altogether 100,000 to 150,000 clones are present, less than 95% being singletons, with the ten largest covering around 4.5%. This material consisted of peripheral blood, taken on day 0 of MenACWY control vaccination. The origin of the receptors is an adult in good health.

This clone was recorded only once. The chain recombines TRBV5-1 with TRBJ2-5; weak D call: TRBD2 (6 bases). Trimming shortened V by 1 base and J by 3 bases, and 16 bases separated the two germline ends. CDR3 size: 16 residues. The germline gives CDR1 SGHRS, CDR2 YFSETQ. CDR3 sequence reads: CASSLSSGLNEETQYF. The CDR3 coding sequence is TGCGCCAGCAGCTTGAGCAGCGGGCTAAACGAAGAGACCCAGTACTTC.

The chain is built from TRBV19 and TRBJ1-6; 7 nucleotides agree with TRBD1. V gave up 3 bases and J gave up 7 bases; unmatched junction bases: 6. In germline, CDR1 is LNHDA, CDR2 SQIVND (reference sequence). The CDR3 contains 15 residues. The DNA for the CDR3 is TGTGCCAGTAGTATCGACAGGGCCGCGAATTCACCCCTCCACTTT. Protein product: CASSIDRAANSPLHF.

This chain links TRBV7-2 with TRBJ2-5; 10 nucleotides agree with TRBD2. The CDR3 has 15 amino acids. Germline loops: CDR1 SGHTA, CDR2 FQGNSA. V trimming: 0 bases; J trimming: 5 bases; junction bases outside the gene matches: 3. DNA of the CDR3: TGTGCCAGCAGCTTAGCAGCGGGGGGGCTGGAGACCCAGTACTTC. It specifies CASSLAAGGLETQYF.

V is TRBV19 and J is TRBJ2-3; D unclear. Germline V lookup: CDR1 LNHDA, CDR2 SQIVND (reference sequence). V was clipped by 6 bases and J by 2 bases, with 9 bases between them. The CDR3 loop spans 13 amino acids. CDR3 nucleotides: TGTGCCAGTAGAACCTTCCCCACAGATACGCAGTATTTT. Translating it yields CASRTFPTDTQYF.

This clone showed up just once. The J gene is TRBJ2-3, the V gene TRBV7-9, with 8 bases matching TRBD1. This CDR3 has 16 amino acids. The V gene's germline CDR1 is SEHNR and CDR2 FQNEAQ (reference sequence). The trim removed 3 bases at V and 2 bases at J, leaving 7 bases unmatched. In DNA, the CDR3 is TGTGCCAGCAGCTTGCCCGGGACAGGACACACAGATACGCAGTATTTT. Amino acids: CASSLPGTGHTDTQYF.

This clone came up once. The CDR3 sequence is CASSQGLGGRAYNEQFF. The CDR3 DNA reads as TGTGCCAGCAGCCAAGGTCTTGGGGGCCGAGCTTACAATGAGCAGTTCTTC. The chain has TRBV4-2 and TRBJ2-1; D might be TRBD1 (6 bases). The V gene's germline CDR1 is LGHNA and CDR2 YNFKEQ. The CDR3 consists of 17 residues. V dropped 1 base and J dropped 4 bases, with 17 bases sitting between them.

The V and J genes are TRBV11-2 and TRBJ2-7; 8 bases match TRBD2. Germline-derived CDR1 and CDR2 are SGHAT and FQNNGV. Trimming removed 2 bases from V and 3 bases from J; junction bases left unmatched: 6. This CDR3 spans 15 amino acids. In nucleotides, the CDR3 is TGTGCCAGCAGCTTAACACTAGCGGACAGCTACGAGCAGTACTTC. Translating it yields CASSLTLADSYEQYF.

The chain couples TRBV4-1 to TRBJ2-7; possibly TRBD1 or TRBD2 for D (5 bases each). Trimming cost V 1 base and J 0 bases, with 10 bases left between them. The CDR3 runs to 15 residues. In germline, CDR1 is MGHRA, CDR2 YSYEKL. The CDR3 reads CASSQGWGNSYEQYF. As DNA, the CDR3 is TGCGCCAGCAGCCAAGGGTGGGGGAACTCCTACGAGCAGTACTTC.

In DNA form, the CDR3 reads TGTGCCAGTAGAACACTCGACGGAGGGATAAGCTATGGCTACACCTTC. Protein: CASRTLDGGISYGYTF. The V call is TRBV19, the J call TRBJ1-2; no clear D gene. The length of the CDR3 is 16 residues. CDR1 and CDR2 (germline): LNHDA, SQIVND (reference sequence). The V and J ends lost 6 bases and 4 bases respectively, with 21 bases between them.

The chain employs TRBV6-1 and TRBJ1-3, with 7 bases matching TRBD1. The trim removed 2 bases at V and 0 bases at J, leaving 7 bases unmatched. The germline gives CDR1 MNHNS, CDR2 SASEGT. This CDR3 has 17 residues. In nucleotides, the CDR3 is TGTGCCAGCAGTGAATCCTCAGGGGGACACTCTGGAAACACCATATATTTT. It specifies CASSESSGGHSGNTIYF.

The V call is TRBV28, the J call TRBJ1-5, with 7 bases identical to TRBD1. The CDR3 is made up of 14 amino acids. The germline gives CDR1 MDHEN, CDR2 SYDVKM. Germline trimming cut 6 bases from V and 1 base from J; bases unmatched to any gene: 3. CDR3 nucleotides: TGTGCCAGCAGAACAGGGGTGAGCAATCAGCCCCAGCATTTT. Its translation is CASRTGVSNQPQHF.

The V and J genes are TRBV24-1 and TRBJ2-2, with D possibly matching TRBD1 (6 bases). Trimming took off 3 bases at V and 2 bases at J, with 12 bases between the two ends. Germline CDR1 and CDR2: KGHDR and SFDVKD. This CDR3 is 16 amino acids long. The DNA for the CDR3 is TGTGCCACCAGTGATGCGACAGGCCAAAACACCGGGGAGCTGTTTTTT. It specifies CATSDATGQNTGELFF.

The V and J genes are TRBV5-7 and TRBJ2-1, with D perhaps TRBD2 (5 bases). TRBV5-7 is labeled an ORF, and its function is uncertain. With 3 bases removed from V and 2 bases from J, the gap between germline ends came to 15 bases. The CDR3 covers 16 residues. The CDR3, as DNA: TGTGCCAGCAGCTCTGGGTCAGGACTCCCCTACAATGAGCAGTTCTTC. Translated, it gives CASSSGSGLPYNEQFF.

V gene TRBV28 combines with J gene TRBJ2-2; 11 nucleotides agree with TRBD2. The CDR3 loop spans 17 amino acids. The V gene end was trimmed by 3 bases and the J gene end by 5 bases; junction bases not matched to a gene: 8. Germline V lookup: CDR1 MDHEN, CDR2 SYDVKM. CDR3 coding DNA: TGTGCCAGCAGTTTGAAGAGACTAGCGGGATTTACCGGGGAGCTGTTTTTT. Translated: CASSLKRLAGFTGELFF.

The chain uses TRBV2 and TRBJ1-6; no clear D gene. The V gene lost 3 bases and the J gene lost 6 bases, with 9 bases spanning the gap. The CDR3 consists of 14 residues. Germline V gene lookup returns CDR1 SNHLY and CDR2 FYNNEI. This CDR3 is CASSEASVNSPLHF. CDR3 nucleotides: TGTGCCAGCAGTGAGGCCAGCGTTAATTCACCCCTCCACTTT.

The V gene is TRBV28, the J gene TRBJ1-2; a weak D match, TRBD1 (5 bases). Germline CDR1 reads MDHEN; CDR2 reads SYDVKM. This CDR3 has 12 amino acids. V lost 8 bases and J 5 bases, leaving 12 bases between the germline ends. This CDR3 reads CASLGRGYGYTF. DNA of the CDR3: TGTGCCAGCCTCGGGAGGGGTTATGGCTACACCTTC.

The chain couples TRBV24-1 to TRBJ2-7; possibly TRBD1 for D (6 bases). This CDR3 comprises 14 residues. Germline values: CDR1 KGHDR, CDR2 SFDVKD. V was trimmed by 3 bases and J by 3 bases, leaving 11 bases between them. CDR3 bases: TGTGCCACCAGTGATCAGGACAGCAACTACGAGCAGTACTTC. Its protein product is CATSDQDSNYEQYF.

The CDR3: CASNPGTTDQPQHF. CDR3 DNA: TGTGCCAGCAACCCTGGGACAACGGATCAGCCCCAGCATTTT. The J gene is TRBJ1-5, the V gene TRBV28; the D gene is possibly TRBD1 (6 bases). The CDR3 has 14 residues. Germline V gene data show CDR1 as MDHEN and CDR2 as SYDVKM. V shed 7 bases and J shed 5 bases, with 15 bases lying between them.

This CDR3 is CASSQVPNYGYTF. Here the CDR3 DNA reads TGTGCCAGCAGCCAAGTACCGAACTATGGCTACACCTTC. The chain joins TRBV3-1 (or the pseudogene TRBV3-2) to TRBJ1-2; D is uncertain. Deletions cut 1 base from V and 2 bases from J, with 5 bases between. CDR1 LGHDT and CDR2 YNNKEL come from the germline V gene (reference sequence). CDR3 length: 13 amino acids.

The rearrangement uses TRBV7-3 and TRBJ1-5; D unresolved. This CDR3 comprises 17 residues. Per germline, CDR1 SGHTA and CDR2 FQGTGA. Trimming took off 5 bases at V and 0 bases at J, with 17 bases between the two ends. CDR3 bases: TGTGCCAGCAGCCTAAAGGCCCGGGTAGGTAGCAATCAGCCCCAGCATTTT. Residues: CASSLKARVGSNQPQHF.

The CDR3 here is CASSIGRSMNTEAFF. The CDR3 DNA reads as TGTGCCAGTAGTATTGGGAGGTCCATGAACACTGAAGCTTTCTTT. This chain links TRBV19 with TRBJ1-1; D not certain. The CDR3 consists of 15 residues. The germline V and J ends were trimmed by 3 bases and 0 bases, with 11 bases remaining between them. Per germline, CDR1 LNHDA and CDR2 SQIVND (reference sequence). Together with reference TRBV19 and TRBJ1-1, the CDR3 gives the full variable domain: DGGITQSPKYLFRKEGQNVTLSCEQNLNHDAMYWYRQDPGQGLRLIYYSQIVNDFQKGDIAEGYSVSREKKESFPLTVTSAQKNPTAFYLCASSIGRSMNTEAFFGQGTRLTVV.

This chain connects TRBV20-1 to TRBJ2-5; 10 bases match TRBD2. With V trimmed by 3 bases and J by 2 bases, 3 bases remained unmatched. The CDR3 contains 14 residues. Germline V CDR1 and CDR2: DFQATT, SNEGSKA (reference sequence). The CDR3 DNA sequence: TGCAGTGCTAGTGGGACTAGCGAGCAAGAGACCCAGTACTTC. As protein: CSASGTSEQETQYF.

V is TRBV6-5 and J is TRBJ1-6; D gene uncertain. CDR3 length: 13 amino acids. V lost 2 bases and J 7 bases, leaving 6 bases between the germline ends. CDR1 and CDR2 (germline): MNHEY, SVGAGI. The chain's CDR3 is CASSYAANSPLHF. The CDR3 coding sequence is TGTGCCAGCAGTTACGCAGCGAATTCACCCCTCCACTTT.

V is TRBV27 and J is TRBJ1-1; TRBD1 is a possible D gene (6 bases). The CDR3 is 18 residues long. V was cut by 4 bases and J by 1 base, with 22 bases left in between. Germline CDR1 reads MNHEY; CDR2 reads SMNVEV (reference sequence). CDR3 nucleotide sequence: TGTGCCAGCAGTTCGTATACCGGCCCGAGGGGGGGGAACACTGAAGCTTTCTTT. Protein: CASSSYTGPRGGNTEAFF.

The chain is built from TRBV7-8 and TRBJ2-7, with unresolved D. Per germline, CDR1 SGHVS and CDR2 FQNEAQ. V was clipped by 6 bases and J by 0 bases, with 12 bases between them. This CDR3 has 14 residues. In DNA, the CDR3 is TGTGCCAGCAGATCCTTAGCTAGCTCCTACGAGCAGTACTTC. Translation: CASRSLASSYEQYF.

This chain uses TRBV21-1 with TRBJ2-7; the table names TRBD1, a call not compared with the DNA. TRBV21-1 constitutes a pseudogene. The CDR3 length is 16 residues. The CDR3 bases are TGTGCCAGCAGCAAGGAGAGAACAGGGGGCTGGTACGAGCAGTACTTC. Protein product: CASSKERTGGWYEQYF.

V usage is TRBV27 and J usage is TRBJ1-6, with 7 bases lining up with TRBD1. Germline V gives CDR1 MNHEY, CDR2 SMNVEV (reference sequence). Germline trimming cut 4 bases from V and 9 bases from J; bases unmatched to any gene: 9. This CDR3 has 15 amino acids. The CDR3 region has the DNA TGTGCCAGCAGTTCACTGACAGGGCCGTCTTCACCCCTCCACTTT. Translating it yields CASSSLTGPSSPLHF.

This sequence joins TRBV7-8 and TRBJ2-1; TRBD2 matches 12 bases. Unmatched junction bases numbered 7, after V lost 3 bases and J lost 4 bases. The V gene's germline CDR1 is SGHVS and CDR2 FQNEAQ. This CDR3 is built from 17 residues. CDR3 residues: CASSFGLAGSFYNEQFF. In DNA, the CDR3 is TGTGCCAGCAGCTTTGGACTAGCGGGATCTTTTTACAATGAGCAGTTCTTC.

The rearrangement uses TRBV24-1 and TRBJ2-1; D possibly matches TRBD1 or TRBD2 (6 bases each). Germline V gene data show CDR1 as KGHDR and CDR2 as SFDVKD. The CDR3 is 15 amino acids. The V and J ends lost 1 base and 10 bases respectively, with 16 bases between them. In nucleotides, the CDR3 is TGTGCCACCAGTGATTTAGGATTCGGGGGCGGGGAGCAGTTCTTC. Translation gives CATSDLGFGGGEQFF.

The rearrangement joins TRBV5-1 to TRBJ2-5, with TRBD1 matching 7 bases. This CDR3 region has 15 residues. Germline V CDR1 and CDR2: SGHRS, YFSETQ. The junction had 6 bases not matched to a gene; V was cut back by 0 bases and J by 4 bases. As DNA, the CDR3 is TGCGCCAGCAGCTTGGTCTCGACAGGGAGAGAGACCCAGTACTTC. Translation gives CASSLVSTGRETQYF.

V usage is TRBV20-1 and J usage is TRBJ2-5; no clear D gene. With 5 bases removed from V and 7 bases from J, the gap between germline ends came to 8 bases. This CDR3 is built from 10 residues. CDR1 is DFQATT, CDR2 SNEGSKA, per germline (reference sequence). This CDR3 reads CSAGPWTQYF. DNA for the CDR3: TGCAGTGCTGGTCCTTGGACCCAGTACTTC.

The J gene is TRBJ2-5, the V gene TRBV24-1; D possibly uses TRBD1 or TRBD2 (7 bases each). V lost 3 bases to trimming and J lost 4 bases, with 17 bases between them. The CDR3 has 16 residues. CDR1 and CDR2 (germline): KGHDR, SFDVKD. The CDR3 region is CATSDPGGVRGETQYF. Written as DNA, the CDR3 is TGTGCCACCAGTGATCCAGGGGGGGTACGGGGAGAGACCCAGTACTTC.